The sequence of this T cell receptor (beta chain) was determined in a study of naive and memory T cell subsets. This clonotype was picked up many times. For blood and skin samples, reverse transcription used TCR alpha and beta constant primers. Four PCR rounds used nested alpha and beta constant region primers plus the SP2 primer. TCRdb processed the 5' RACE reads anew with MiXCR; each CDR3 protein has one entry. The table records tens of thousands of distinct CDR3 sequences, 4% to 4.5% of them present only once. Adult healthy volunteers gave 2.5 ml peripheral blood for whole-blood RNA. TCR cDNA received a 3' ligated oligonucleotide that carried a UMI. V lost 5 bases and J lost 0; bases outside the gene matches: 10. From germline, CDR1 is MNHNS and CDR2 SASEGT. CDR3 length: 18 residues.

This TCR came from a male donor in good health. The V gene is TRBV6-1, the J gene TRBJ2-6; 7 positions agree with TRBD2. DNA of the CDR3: TGTGCCAGCAGTCCATATTCACAGCGGGACTCTGGGGCCAACGTCCTGACTTTC. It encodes CASSPYSQRDSGANVLTF.